This TCR beta chain was captured in a study of control samples from healthy donors and cancer patients (dated by TCRdb to about 2020). Receptor amplification or capture employed the immunoSEQ multiplex PCR assay. Sourced from immuneACCESS, this table was stored by TCRdb with only in-frame sequences that have V and J called. A share of the clones is absent; for the studies checked, an unresolved V gene accounts for under half, and the remainder has no known explanation. This sample is represented by over 150,000 clones; 85% to 95% of them were singletons. The biggest ten clones account for 1.3% of the sample. The CDR1 and CDR2 encoded by the germline V gene are LGHNT and FRNRAP. V is pared back by 5 bases and J by 2 bases, with 10 bases lying between the germline termini. The CDR3 numbers 13 residues from cysteine through phenylalanine. The kept DNA is CDR3 alone, 39 bases in frame from the first base.

On this clone itself: It lacks a known antigen. No quality values exist for individual bases; no much larger clone is one base distant.

The sequence derives from a woman younger than 35 in good health. Rearrangement joined TRBV12-5 to TRBJ2-7, with the D gene tentatively TRBD1 or TRBD2, based on 5 matching bases in each. The sample comprised blood. The CDR3 protein: CASGPGPTYEQYF. Read as DNA, the sequence is TGTGCTAGTGGTCCGGGGCCTACCTACGAGCAGTACTTC. Here the CDR3 is joined to the reference TRBV12-5 and TRBJ2-7 genes, and the full variable domain is: DARVTQTPRHKVTEMGQEVTMRCQPILGHNTVFWYRQTMMQGLELLAYFRNRAPLDDSGMPKDRFSAEMPDATLATLKIQPSEPRDSAVYFCASGPGPTYEQYFGPGTRLTVT.